This is a list of T cell receptor beta chains from one sample in a study of T cell responses to AZD1222 COVID-19 vaccine. Measured with immunoSEQ multiplex PCR; TCRdb has only the in-frame clones, and not every one. Of 120,000 or so clones in the sample, 92% were seen once. The source material was peripheral blood, sampled on day 0 of AZD1222 vaccination. The receptor set was obtained from an adult in good health. The CDR3 runs from the conserved cysteine through the conserved F or W. Fields, in order: J gene, D gene, V gene, clone size, CDR3 protein, CDR3 DNA. A D gene is named only where the DNA matches it firmly. Clone size appears in some rows only: once, few, many, or a class for an expanded clone.

j_gene: TRBJ2-7
d_gene: -
v_gene: TRBV5-1
abundance: -
CDR3aa: CASSNSYEQYF
CDR3nt: TGCGCCAGCAGCAATAGCTACGAGCAGTACTTC

j_gene: TRBJ2-7
d_gene: -
v_gene: TRBV18
abundance: -
CDR3aa: CASSPVSTRTYEQYF
CDR3nt: TGTGCCAGCTCACCAGTGAGCACTCGGACCTACGAGCAGTACTTC

j_gene: TRBJ1-2
d_gene: -
v_gene: TRBV5-5
abundance: -
CDR3aa: CASSLDTPSYTF
CDR3nt: TGTGCCAGCAGCTTGGACACCCCGAGCTACACCTTC

j_gene: TRBJ2-7
d_gene: -
v_gene: TRBV11-2
abundance: -
CDR3aa: CASSLGAAIRYEQYF
CDR3nt: TGTGCCAGCAGCTTAGGGGCAGCGATTCGTTACGAGCAGTACTTC

j_gene: TRBJ1-1
d_gene: TRBD1
v_gene: TRBV28
abundance: -
CDR3aa: CASSPPTGAPTRTFF
CDR3nt: TGTGCCAGCAGTCCGCCGACAGGGGCCCCGACCAGGACTTTCTTT

j_gene: TRBJ1-2
d_gene: -
v_gene: TRBV20-1
abundance: -
CDR3aa: CSASLRESGYTF
CDR3nt: TGCAGTGCTAGTTTGAGGGAGTCGGGCTACACCTTC

j_gene: TRBJ2-3
d_gene: -
v_gene: TRBV2
abundance: once
CDR3aa: CATRGTRQDTQYF
CDR3nt: TGTGCCACACGCGGGACGAGGCAAGATACGCAGTATTTT

j_gene: TRBJ2-2
d_gene: TRBD1
v_gene: TRBV4-2
abundance: -
CDR3aa: CASSQDVTGGTGELFF
CDR3nt: TGTGCCAGCAGCCAAGACGTGACAGGGGGCACCGGGGAGCTGTTTTTT

j_gene: TRBJ1-6
d_gene: TRBD1
v_gene: TRBV2
abundance: -
CDR3aa: CASGQGYNSPLHF
CDR3nt: TGTGCCAGCGGACAGGGGTATAATTCACCCCTCCACTTT

j_gene: TRBJ2-3
d_gene: TRBD1
v_gene: TRBV19
abundance: -
CDR3aa: CASSTQDRGWGTQYF
CDR3nt: TGTGCCAGTAGTACACAGGACAGGGGTTGGGGTACGCAGTATTTT